The 19 T cell receptor beta chains listed next were all sequenced from one sample in a study of immune evolution from preneoplasia to lung adenocarcinoma. Sequenced by immunoSEQ multiplex PCR; TCRdb stores in-frame clones only, minus some. Seen here are tens of thousands of clones, 74% observed once, and the top ten hold about 6.5%. The sample was FFPE invasive lung adenocarcinoma tissue. Receptor source: a person aged 55-75 years with lung adenocarcinoma.

The chain combines TRBV6-5 with TRBJ1-1, with D possibly matching TRBD1 (5 bases). This CDR3 has 15 residues. Germline V gene lookup returns CDR1 MNHEY and CDR2 SVGAGI. The ends were cut back, 4 bases at V and 0 bases at J, with 12 bases in the middle. The CDR3 loop reads CASSWGRLMNTEAFF. As DNA, the CDR3 is TGTGCCAGCAGTTGGGGACGGCTAATGAACACTGAAGCTTTCTTT.

The chain joins TRBV7-8 to TRBJ1-5; TRBD1 is a possible D gene (5 bases). V lost 5 bases to trimming and J lost 4 bases, with 15 bases between them. The CDR3 consists of 15 residues. Germline values: CDR1 SGHVS, CDR2 FQNEAQ. CDR3 in amino acids: CASSLTGGFNQPQHF. The CDR3 region has the DNA TGTGCCAGCAGCCTTACCGGGGGTTTTAATCAGCCCCAGCATTTT. Complete variable domain (other parts from reference TRBV7-8 and TRBJ1-5): GAGVSQSPRYKVAKRGQDVALRCDPISGHVSLFWYQQALGQGPEFLTYFQNEAQLDKSGLPSDRFFAERPEGSVSTLKIQRTQQEDSAVYLCASSLTGGFNQPQHFGDGTRLSIL.

The rearrangement links TRBV21-1 to TRBJ2-7; the D call in the table, TRBD2, was not verified against the DNA. TRBV21-1 represents a pseudogene. The CDR3 is 16 amino acids. CDR3 sequence reads: CASSKVGLAASYEQYF. For the CDR3, the DNA is TGTGCCAGCAGCAAAGTAGGGCTAGCGGCATCCTACGAGCAGTACTTC.

The rearrangement uses TRBV7-2 and TRBJ2-7; TRBD2 matches at 7 bases. The germline V gene encodes CDR1 SGHTA and CDR2 FQGNSA. J lost 7 bases, V lost 0 bases, and 6 bases had no gene match. This CDR3 comprises 14 residues. The CDR3 protein is CASSLAGGPGEQYF. The CDR3 DNA reads TGTGCCAGCAGCTTAGCGGGAGGGCCGGGGGAGCAGTACTTC.

The chain carries TRBV7-2 and TRBJ2-3; D gene uncertain. Germline V gene data show CDR1 as SGHTA and CDR2 as FQGNSA. This CDR3 comprises 13 residues. Trimming left V 4 bases short and J 6 bases short, with 11 bases between. CDR3 sequence: CASSSHTSDTQYF. The CDR3 bases are TGTGCCAGCAGCTCCCACACGTCGGATACGCAGTATTTT.

This clone was picked up a small number of times. The rearrangement links TRBV15 to TRBJ2-3; 7 bases align to TRBD2. The V segment lost 7 bases and the J segment 0 bases; nucleotides outside the gene matches: 7. Germline V lookup: CDR1 LNHNV, CDR2 YYDKDF (reference sequence). This CDR3 has 15 residues. The CDR3 loop reads CATTPSGASTDTQYF. The CDR3 nucleotides read TGTGCCACCACTCCTAGCGGTGCTAGCACAGATACGCAGTATTTT.

About this clone: A junction boundary mismatches the germline segment, possibly from a read error. The rearrangement uses TRBV28 and TRBJ2-2; 9 bases align to TRBD1. The CDR3 consists of 16 residues. Germline V gene lookup returns CDR1 MDHEN and CDR2 SYDVKM. This CDR3 reads CASSTSGTGRAGKLFF. In DNA form, the CDR3 reads TGTGCCAGCAGTACCTCCGGGACAGGGCGGGCCGGGAAGCTGTTTTTT.

The rearrangement uses TRBV6-4 and TRBJ1-5; 9 bases agree with TRBD1. Germline V lookup: CDR1 MRHNA, CDR2 SNTAGT. The CDR3 has 19 residues. Trimming cost V 1 base and J 0 bases; bases outside gene matches: 10. This CDR3 reads CASSDLGGTGFDSNQPQHF. DNA for the CDR3: TGTGCCAGCAGTGACTTAGGTGGGACAGGGTTTGATAGCAATCAGCCCCAGCATTTT.

The chain carries TRBV30 and TRBJ1-5; 10 bases align to TRBD1. From germline, CDR1 is GTSNPN and CDR2 SVGIG (reference sequence). The junction had 8 bases not matched to a gene; V was cut back by 3 bases and J by 6 bases. CDR3 length: 15 amino acids. The CDR3 region is CAWSSGTGVSQPQHF. CDR3 in DNA: TGTGCCTGGAGCTCCGGGACAGGGGTAAGTCAGCCCCAGCATTTT.

In its sample, this clone is medium-sized. The chain is built from TRBV19 and TRBJ1-2, with unresolved D. CDR1 is LNHDA, CDR2 SQIVND, per germline (reference sequence). The CDR3 contains 14 residues. Trimming shortened V by 2 bases and J by 3 bases, and 10 bases separated the two germline ends. CDR3 sequence: CASSISTAYYGYTF. CDR3 DNA sequence: TGTGCCAGTAGTATATCAACGGCTTACTATGGCTACACCTTC.

The J gene is TRBJ2-1, the V gene TRBV15; a possible D gene is TRBD2 (6 bases). Between the trimmed V and J ends, which lost 1 base and 4 bases, there was a span of 14 bases. Per the germline V gene, CDR1 is LNHNV and CDR2 is YYDKDF (reference sequence). The CDR3 length is 16 residues. CDR3 coding DNA: TGTGCCACCAGCAGAGGAAGTAGCGGCTTATACAATGAGCAGTTCTTC. It yields the protein CATSRGSSGLYNEQFF.

This clone was picked up one time. This chain connects TRBV6-4 to TRBJ2-2; D ambiguous. CDR3 length: 14 amino acids. Looked up from germline, CDR1 is MRHNA and CDR2 is SNTAGT. Trimming cost V 6 bases and J 4 bases, with 12 bases left between them. The CDR3 protein is CASSPDVSTGELFF. The DNA for the CDR3 is TGTGCCAGCAGCCCCGACGTCTCCACCGGGGAGCTGTTTTTT.

This clone was seen more than once but under ten times. The chain combines TRBV7-9 with TRBJ2-3, with a tentative D call TRBD1 (6 bases). Per germline, CDR1 SEHNR and CDR2 FQNEAQ (reference sequence). The germline V and J ends were trimmed by 5 bases and 5 bases, with 8 bases remaining between them. This CDR3 has 12 residues. The CDR3 here is CASSRDIDTQYF. CDR3 DNA: TGTGCCAGCAGCCGGGACATAGATACGCAGTATTTT. Combining the CDR3 with reference TRBV7-9 and TRBJ2-3 gives the whole variable domain DTGVSQNPRHKITKRGQNVTFRCDPISEHNRLYWYRQTLGQGPEFLTYFQNEAQLEKSRLLSDRFSAERPKGSFSTLEIQRTEQGDSAMYLCASSRDIDTQYFGPGTRLTVL.

The J gene is TRBJ2-1, the V gene TRBV11-2, with a tentative D call TRBD2 (7 bases). V was clipped by 3 bases and J by 7 bases, with 16 bases between them. The CDR3 consists of 15 residues. The germline V gene encodes CDR1 SGHAT and CDR2 FQNNGV. The CDR3 DNA reads as TGTGCCAGCAGCTTTTGGGCAGGGGAGGGTAATGAGCAGTTCTTC. It codes for CASSFWAGEGNEQFF. Together with reference TRBV11-2 and TRBJ2-1, the CDR3 gives the full variable domain: EAGVAQSPRYKIIEKRQSVAFWCNPISGHATLYWYQQILGQGPKLLIQFQNNGVVDDSQLPKDRFSAERLKGVDSTLKIQPAKLEDSAVYLCASSFWAGEGNEQFFGPGTRLTVL.

The V and J genes are TRBV5-1 and TRBJ2-2; D may correspond to TRBD1 or TRBD2 (5 bases each). In germline, CDR1 is SGHRS, CDR2 YFSETQ. This CDR3 comprises 15 residues. The V end was cut by 5 bases, the J end by 2 bases, with 13 bases between. The CDR3 DNA reads as TGCGCCAGCAGGTCCGGGACGGGAAACACCGGGGAGCTGTTTTTT. Its translation is CASRSGTGNTGELFF.

This chain joins TRBV7-9 and TRBJ1-2; D perhaps matches TRBD1 (6 bases). V lost 6 bases and J 5 bases, leaving 16 bases between the germline ends. The CDR3 runs to 14 residues. The germline gives CDR1 SEHNR, CDR2 FQNEAQ (reference sequence). The DNA of the CDR3 is TGTGCCAGCAGTACCGACAGGAACCAATATGGCTACACCTTC. This translates into CASSTDRNQYGYTF.

This clone has just a few counts. This chain joins TRBV6-4 and TRBJ2-3; tentative D call: TRBD2 (5 bases). With 5 bases removed from V and 2 bases from J, the gap between germline ends came to 17 bases. Germline loops: CDR1 MRHNA, CDR2 SNTAGT. CDR3 length equals 16 residues. The CDR3 sequence: CASSPRFARDTDTQYF. CDR3 nucleotide sequence: TGTGCCAGCAGTCCCCGTTTCGCCCGGGACACAGATACGCAGTATTTT.

This clone was picked up one time. The chain links TRBV30 to TRBJ2-1, with TRBD1 matching 8 bases. The CDR3 runs to 16 residues. Trimming at V came to 4 bases and at J to 4 bases, leaving 12 bases not matched to a gene. Germline V gene data show CDR1 as GTSNPN and CDR2 as SVGIG (reference sequence). CDR3 sequence: CAWTPLGQGAYNEQFF. CDR3 coding DNA: TGTGCCTGGACCCCACTAGGGCAGGGGGCTTACAATGAGCAGTTCTTC.

This clone came up a few times. The rearrangement joins TRBV11-2 to TRBJ2-7, with 11 bases that match TRBD2. This CDR3 is 16 amino acids long. The germline V gene has CDR1 SGHAT and CDR2 FQNNGV. The trim removed 4 bases at V and 3 bases at J, leaving 8 bases unmatched. In DNA form, the CDR3 reads TGTGCCAGCAGCTATACCGGGACTAGCGGCGTCTACGAGCAGTACTTC. This encodes CASSYTGTSGVYEQYF.